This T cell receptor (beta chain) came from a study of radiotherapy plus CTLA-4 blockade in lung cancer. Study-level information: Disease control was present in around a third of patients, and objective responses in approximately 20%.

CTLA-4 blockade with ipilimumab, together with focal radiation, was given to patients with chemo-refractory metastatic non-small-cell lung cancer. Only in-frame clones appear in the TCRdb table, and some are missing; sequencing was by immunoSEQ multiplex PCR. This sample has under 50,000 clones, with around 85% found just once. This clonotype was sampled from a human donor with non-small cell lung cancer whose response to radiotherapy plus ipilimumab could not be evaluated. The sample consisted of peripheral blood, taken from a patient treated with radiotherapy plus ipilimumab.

CDR3 amino acids: CASSHGTGGGLYGYTF. CDR3 DNA sequence: TGTGCCAGCAGCCACGGGACAGGGGGCGGCCTCTATGGCTACACCTTC. V and J are TRBV28 and TRBJ1-2; 12 bases line up with TRBD1. The germline V gene encodes CDR1 MDHEN and CDR2 SYDVKM. The length of the CDR3 is 16 residues. The ends lost 6 bases at V and 4 bases at J; junction bases unmatched: 9.